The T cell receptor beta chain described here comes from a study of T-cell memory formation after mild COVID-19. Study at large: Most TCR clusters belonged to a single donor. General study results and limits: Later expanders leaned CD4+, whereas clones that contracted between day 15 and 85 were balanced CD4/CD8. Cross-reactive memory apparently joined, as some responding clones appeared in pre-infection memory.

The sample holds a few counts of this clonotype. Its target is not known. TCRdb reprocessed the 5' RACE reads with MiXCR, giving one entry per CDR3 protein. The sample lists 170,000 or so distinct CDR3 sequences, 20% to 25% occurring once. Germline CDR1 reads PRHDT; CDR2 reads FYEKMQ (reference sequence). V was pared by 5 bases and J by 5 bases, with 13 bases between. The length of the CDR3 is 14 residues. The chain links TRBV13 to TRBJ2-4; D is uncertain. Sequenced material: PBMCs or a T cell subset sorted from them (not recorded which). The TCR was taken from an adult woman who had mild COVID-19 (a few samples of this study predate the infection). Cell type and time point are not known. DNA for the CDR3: TGTGCCAGCAGCGCAAGAGGCCTACAAAACATTCAGTACTTC. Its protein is CASSARGLQNIQYF.